This entry lists 25 T cell receptor beta chains sequenced from one sample in a study of shared clonotypes between healthy human individuals. Some clones are missing from TCRdb's copy, which holds only in-frame ones; the method was immunoSEQ multiplex PCR. This sample has around 1.1 million clones, with 70% to 80% found just once. Sample: memory CD4+ T cells from PBMCs. The subset was: CD45RA-negative fraction. Receptor source: a young man in good health. Some clones in this sample may be carry-over from other donors' samples.

The rearrangement joins TRBV21-1 to TRBJ1-2. TRBV21-1 is annotated as a pseudogene. CDR3 length: 14 amino acids. CDR3 amino acids: CASSKASGPVGYTF. CDR3 nucleotide sequence: TGTGCCAGCAGCAAAGCCTCAGGACCGGTGGGCTACACCTTC.

This rearrangement joins TRBV10-3 to TRBJ1-4; D perhaps matches TRBD1 (5 bases). This CDR3 has 16 amino acids. V lost 3 bases and J lost 11, with 22 bases in between. Germline CDR1 ENHRY, CDR2 SYGVKD. CDR3 protein: CAISDSGHLDNGKLFF. CDR3 coding DNA: TGTGCCATCAGTGATAGTGGACACCTGGACAATGGGAAACTGTTTTTT.

The V and J genes are TRBV7-9 and TRBJ2-5; 7 nucleotides align to TRBD1. This CDR3 has 16 residues. The germline V gene encodes CDR1 SEHNR and CDR2 FQNEAQ (reference sequence). The V segment lost 0 bases and the J segment 5 bases; nucleotides outside the gene matches: 9. CDR3 nucleotides: TGTGCCAGCAGCTTAGCGTTTAACAGGGGTACGGAGACCCAGTACTTC. As protein: CASSLAFNRGTETQYF.

The V gene is TRBV7-2, the J gene TRBJ2-5; D is uncertain. Germline CDR1 reads SGHTA; CDR2 reads FQGNSA. The V end was cut by 3 bases, the J end by 3 bases, with 8 bases between. The CDR3 runs 13 residues. The CDR3 is CASSFGLKETQYF. CDR3 DNA: TGTGCCAGCAGCTTTGGCCTTAAAGAGACCCAGTACTTC.

This clone occurred a few times. Distinct nucleotide sequences in the sample also encode this CDR3. The chain carries TRBV28 and TRBJ2-5; the D is unclear. Looked up from germline, CDR1 is MDHEN and CDR2 is SYDVKM. This CDR3 region has 11 residues. Trimming took 6 bases from V and 3 from J, leaving 5 bases between them. The chain's CDR3 is CASSREETQYF. CDR3 coding DNA: TGTGCCAGCAGCCGGGAAGAGACCCAGTACTTC.

For the CDR3, the DNA is TGTGCCATCAGTGAAGCGGGAGCCTACGAGCAGTACTTC. It specifies CAISEAGAYEQYF. The V call is TRBV10-3, the J call TRBJ2-5; TRBD2 matches at 8 bases. The tail of the sequence fits TRBJ2-7 better, so the J call may be wrong. The germline gives CDR1 ENHRY, CDR2 SYGVKD. CDR3 length: 13 amino acids.

The chain is built from TRBV28 and TRBJ2-1; the D gene is possibly TRBD2 (7 bases). CDR3 size: 14 residues. Germline V lookup: CDR1 MDHEN, CDR2 SYDVKM. Trimming took off 4 bases at V and 10 bases at J, with 17 bases between the two ends. The CDR3 nucleotides read TGTGCCAGCAGTTCCGGGACTACAGGGAGGGAGCAGTTCTTC. It encodes CASSSGTTGREQFF.

The chain is built from TRBV6-5 and TRBJ1-1; D gene ambiguous. Trimming left V 6 bases short and J 6 bases short, with 11 bases between. From germline, CDR1 is MNHEY and CDR2 SVGAGI. CDR3 size: 12 residues. This CDR3 is CASRSGAAEAFF. The CDR3 coding sequence is TGTGCCAGCAGGTCTGGAGCCGCTGAAGCTTTCTTT.

This clone has just a few counts. This sequence joins TRBV4-2 and TRBJ2-5; D not certain. CDR1 LGHNA and CDR2 YNFKEQ come from the germline V gene. This CDR3 contains 11 residues. Deletions cut 8 bases from V and 5 bases from J, with 9 bases between. DNA for the CDR3: TGTGCCAGCGGACCTGGCGAGACCCAGTACTTC. Its protein is CASGPGETQYF.

V and J are TRBV10-2 and TRBJ2-2, with D hard to call. CDR1 is WSHSY and CDR2 is SAAADI in the germline V gene. The CDR3 covers 14 residues. Trimming left V 10 bases short and J 0 bases short, with 12 bases between. The CDR3 sequence: CATRAGTNTGELFF. For the CDR3, the DNA is TGCGCCACCCGTGCCGGAACGAACACCGGGGAGCTGTTTTTT.

The chain has TRBV7-9 and TRBJ2-1; D is possibly TRBD2 (5 bases). The CDR3 loop spans 15 amino acids. Deletions cut 5 bases from V and 2 bases from J, with 13 bases between. Germline values: CDR1 SEHNR, CDR2 FQNEAQ (reference sequence). The CDR3 spells CASSLRGSAYNEQFF. The CDR3 DNA reads TGTGCCAGCAGCCTCCGAGGGTCCGCCTACAATGAGCAGTTCTTC. Full variable domain (missing parts from reference TRBV7-9 and TRBJ2-1): DTGVSQNPRHKITKRGQNVTFRCDPISEHNRLYWYRQTLGQGPEFLTYFQNEAQLEKSRLLSDRFSAERPKGSFSTLEIQRTEQGDSAMYLCASSLRGSAYNEQFFGPGTRLTVL.

CDR3 sequence: CAIRTPRAGGHLEQYF. The CDR3 nucleotides are TGTGCCATCAGAACTCCACGGGCAGGGGGACATCTCGAGCAGTACTTC. The rearrangement joins TRBV10-3 to TRBJ2-7; the match to TRBD1 covers 7 bases. CDR3 length equals 16 residues. Germline CDR1 reads ENHRY; CDR2 reads SYGVKD. V lost 6 bases, J lost 6 bases, and 17 bases stayed unmatched.

The chain links TRBV9 to TRBJ2-2, with TRBD2 matching over 8 bases. Germline values: CDR1 SGDLS, CDR2 YYNGEE. V lost 4 bases and J lost 2; bases outside the gene matches: 4. The CDR3 covers 15 residues. CDR3 sequence (DNA): TGTGCCAGCAGCCCAGCGGGAGCCAACACCGGGGAGCTGTTTTTT. Translation gives CASSPAGANTGELFF.

The chain's CDR3 is CASSESSYNEQFF. CDR3 nucleotide sequence: TGTGCCAGCAGCGAATCCTCCTACAATGAGCAGTTCTTC. V usage is TRBV7-3 and J usage is TRBJ2-1; no firm D call. Trimming left V 5 bases short and J 0 bases short, with 5 bases between. The germline V gene has CDR1 SGHTA and CDR2 FQGTGA. The length of the CDR3 is 13 residues.

This clone came up once. The chain employs TRBV11-2 and TRBJ2-4, with 7 bases aligning to TRBD1. CDR1 and CDR2 from the germline V gene are SGHAT and FQNNGV. With 7 bases clipped from V and 9 bases from J, the junction kept 15 bases outside the gene matches. The CDR3 has 15 amino acids. The CDR3 loop is CASTLTGTANVIQYF. DNA for the CDR3: TGTGCCAGCACCTTGACCGGGACAGCAAATGTCATTCAGTACTTC.

The chain recombines TRBV28 with TRBJ2-1; 9 bases line up with TRBD2. CDR3 size: 16 residues. The germline V gene encodes CDR1 MDHEN and CDR2 SYDVKM. J gave up 7 bases and V 5 bases, and 12 bases lay outside the gene matches. The CDR3 reads CASSRKIAGARNEQFF. For the CDR3, the DNA is TGTGCCAGCAGTCGAAAAATAGCGGGAGCTCGGAATGAGCAGTTCTTC.

This clone was recorded once. The chain links TRBV6-1 to TRBJ1-5; TRBD1 might be the D (5 bases). CDR1 and CDR2 (germline): MNHNS, SASEGT. Trimming took off 5 bases at V and 3 bases at J, with 11 bases between the two ends. The CDR3 loop spans 14 amino acids. DNA for the CDR3: TGTGCCAGCAGTTCCGACAGAATCAATCAGCCCCAGCATTTT. It codes for CASSSDRINQPQHF.

In its sample, this clone was seen a few times. J is TRBJ2-5 and V is TRBV19, with 9 positions matching TRBD1. Germline-derived CDR1 and CDR2 are LNHDA and SQIVND (reference sequence). The J segment lost 4 bases and the V segment lost 10 bases, leaving 4 bases of the junction unmatched. The CDR3 totals 12 residues. The DNA of the CDR3 is TGTGCCACCCCGGACAGGGGAGAGACCCAGTACTTC. This encodes CATPDRGETQYF.

The V and J genes are TRBV21-1 and TRBJ2-7; no DNA check was done on the table's D call, TRBD2. TRBV21-1 is shown as a pseudogene. The CDR3 has 16 residues. CDR3 DNA: TGTGCCAGCAGCAAAGGGACCAGCGGAGGAGGGGACGAGCAGTACTTC. It translates to CASSKGTSGGGDEQYF.

Remarks on this clone: The identical CDR3 is also encoded by other nucleotide sequences in the sample. The rearrangement uses TRBV7-2 and TRBJ2-1, with TRBD2 matching 14 bases. CDR1 is SGHTA and CDR2 is FQGNSA in the germline V gene. The CDR3 has 14 amino acids. J was trimmed by 9 bases and V by 5 bases; bases with no gene match: 3. CDR3 nucleotides: TGTGCCAGCAGCCTAGGACTAGCGGGAGGTGAGCAGTTCTTC. It translates to CASSLGLAGGEQFF.

The rearrangement links TRBV11-1 to TRBJ2-5, with D maybe TRBD2 (5 bases). Germline loops: CDR1 SGHAT, CDR2 FQDESV (reference sequence). Trimming took 2 bases from V and 5 from J, leaving 9 bases between them. The CDR3 totals 13 residues. For the CDR3, the DNA is TGTGCCAGCAGCTTAAGAGGGTCGGAGACCCAGTACTTC. Translation gives CASSLRGSETQYF.

This clone was seen a handful of times. The chain carries TRBV2 and TRBJ2-2, with D perhaps TRBD1 (5 bases). Germline CDR1 is SNHLY and CDR2 is FYNNEI. Trimming took off 6 bases at V and 4 bases at J, with 9 bases between the two ends. This CDR3 comprises 13 residues. CDR3: CASRGPATGELFF. The CDR3 coding sequence is TGTGCCAGCAGGGGGCCGGCCACCGGGGAGCTGTTTTTT.

The CDR3 region is CASSVQSGRNNNEQFF. The CDR3 nucleotides read TGTGCCAGCAGCGTCCAGAGCGGGAGGAACAACAATGAGCAGTTCTTC. The chain combines TRBV9 with TRBJ2-1; 9 nucleotides align to TRBD2. The junction had 8 bases not matched to a gene; V was cut back by 2 bases and J by 5 bases. Germline loops: CDR1 SGDLS, CDR2 YYNGEE. The CDR3 extends over 16 amino acids.

The V and J genes are TRBV6-1 and TRBJ1-2; D gene unclear. CDR1 is MNHNS and CDR2 is SASEGT in the germline V gene. The CDR3 spans 14 residues. The V end lost 7 bases, the J end lost 4 bases, and 16 bases lay between the germline ends. The CDR3 here is CASNSYMDSYGYTF. The CDR3 coding sequence is TGTGCCAGCAACTCCTATATGGACTCCTATGGCTACACCTTC.

The rearrangement links TRBV5-1 to TRBJ2-7; unclear D gene. CDR1 and CDR2 (germline): SGHRS, YFSETQ. The CDR3 runs to 16 residues. V was pared by 0 bases and J by 5 bases, with 18 bases between. The CDR3 DNA reads as TGCGCCAGCAGCTTGGCATTGGCTAGTCCTCAAAACGAGCAGTACTTC. It translates to CASSLALASPQNEQYF.